One and the same sample provided the 9 T cell receptor beta chains below, sequenced in a study of metastatic and nonmetastatic thyroid tumors. Among the patients, none had received any treatment before thyroid surgery. TCRdb re-called clones from the PCR reads using MiXCR. The sample has under 45,000 clones; approximately 40% are singletons. Sequencing was carried out using tumor tissue. Receptor source: a female donor with papillary thyroid cancer or a benign thyroid nodule (not recorded which). Some clones in this sample may be carry-over from other donors' samples.

This clone has a handful of counts. The chain is built from TRBV7-3 and TRBJ2-7, with 12 positions matching TRBD2. J lost 7 bases, V lost 3 bases, and 4 bases had no gene match. There are 14 residues in the CDR3. CDR1 is SGHTA and CDR2 is FQGTGA in the germline V gene. The CDR3 region has the DNA TGTGCCAGCAGCTTGACTAGCGGGAGTTTGGAGCAGTACTTC. It encodes CASSLTSGSLEQYF.

This clone was found a few times. The gene calls are TRBV6-2 or TRBV6-3 and TRBJ2-3, with 16 nucleotides matching TRBD2. Per germline, CDR1 MNHEY and CDR2 SVGEGT. The CDR3 runs to 18 residues. The V gene end was trimmed by 6 bases and the J gene end by 5 bases; junction bases not matched to a gene: 11. The CDR3, as DNA: TGTGCCAGCAGACCACTTGGGACTAGCGGGGGGGCTAAAGATACGCAGTATTTT. It translates to CASRPLGTSGGAKDTQYF.

This clone has only one observation. This CDR3 is CSAKSAGEGETQYF. The CDR3 coding sequence is TGCAGTGCTAAGTCTGCGGGGGAGGGAGAGACCCAGTACTTC. The rearrangement links TRBV20-1 to TRBJ2-5, with 7 bases aligning to TRBD2. The CDR3 consists of 14 residues. V shed 4 bases, J shed 4 bases, and the junction held 9 bases outside the gene matches. The germline gives CDR1 DFQATT, CDR2 SNEGSKA (reference sequence).

V is TRBV7-3 and J is TRBJ2-5; TRBD2 aligns across 7 bases. Germline CDR1 is SGHTA and CDR2 is FQGTGA. The CDR3 covers 16 residues. V lost 2 bases and J lost 1; bases outside the gene matches: 7. The CDR3 is CASSLYGSGFQETQYF. DNA for the CDR3: TGTGCCAGCAGCTTATATGGTAGCGGGTTCCAAGAGACCCAGTACTTC.

The rearrangement joins TRBV4-1 to TRBJ1-6; D remains ambiguous. V was pared by 3 bases and J by 2 bases, with 11 bases between. CDR1 and CDR2 from the germline V gene are MGHRA and YSYEKL. The CDR3 is 16 residues long. The DNA of the CDR3 is TGCGCCAGCAGCCACGCGCAGTGGCCCTATAATTCACCCCTCCACTTT. As protein: CASSHAQWPYNSPLHF.

The chain has TRBV6-2 or TRBV6-3 and TRBJ2-5, with D possibly TRBD1 on 5 matching bases. With 0 bases removed from V and 4 bases from J, the gap between germline ends came to 9 bases. The CDR3 covers 14 residues. CDR1 is MNHEY and CDR2 is SVGEGT in the germline V gene. The CDR3 is CASSYSQGGETQYF. CDR3 DNA: TGTGCCAGCAGTTACTCTCAGGGCGGAGAGACCCAGTACTTC.

This clone has just a few counts. The genes are TRBV28 and TRBJ1-2; 7 positions agree with TRBD1. V lost 7 bases to trimming and J lost 6 bases; unmatched junction nucleotides: 5. The CDR3 spans 12 residues. The germline V gene encodes CDR1 MDHEN and CDR2 SYDVKM. The CDR3 protein is CASTEDRHGYTF. For the CDR3, the DNA is TGTGCCAGCACCGAGGACAGGCATGGCTACACCTTC.

This chain uses TRBV20-1 with TRBJ1-2; 7 bases map to TRBD1. The CDR3 runs 13 residues. Trimming cost V 5 bases and J 4 bases; bases outside gene matches: 7. The germline V gene encodes CDR1 DFQATT and CDR2 SNEGSKA (reference sequence). The CDR3 here is CSAFRAGGYGYTF. The CDR3 DNA follows: TGCAGTGCTTTCCGGGCAGGGGGCTATGGCTACACCTTC.

This chain links TRBV27 with TRBJ1-6, with TRBD1 as a possible D gene (5 bases). Germline CDR1 MNHEY, CDR2 SMNVEV (reference sequence). Trimming stripped 3 bases from V and 10 bases from J, with 10 bases between. The CDR3 runs 13 residues. This CDR3 reads CASSFSRQSPLHF. CDR3 DNA sequence: TGTGCCAGCAGTTTCTCCCGACAGTCACCCCTCCACTTT.